This record looks at one T cell receptor beta chain sequence and its context. This sample was included in a study of blood T cell repertoires in COVID-19. Across the study: Sites across the United States, Italy and Spain contributed samples from acute and convalescent COVID-19. PBMCs, B-cell-depleted T cells, or T cells were the source of the cDNA or gDNA that made up the material.

Authors' methods: Amplified reference gene primers provided the basis for estimating nucleated cell counts. The repertoire was sequenced with immunoSEQ multiplex PCR; TCRdb's copy has only in-frame clones and lacks some. V and J calls and clone size are given by that table; D and trimming were obtained from the DNA. Among around 75,000 clones listed, about 88% were seen once. Germline CDR1 and CDR2: SGHTA and FQGNSA. V lost 4 bases, J lost 1 base, and 7 bases stayed unmatched. The CDR3 spans 16 residues. The V call is TRBV7-2, the J call TRBJ2-1, with TRBD1 matching over 7 bases. The sample comprised peripheral blood. This clonotype originated in a man between 70 and 80 years old with active COVID-19. The CDR3 sequence: CASSSSGTESYNEQFF. As DNA, the CDR3 is TGTGCCAGCAGCTCCTCCGGGACAGAGTCCTACAATGAGCAGTTCTTC.